Below, 24 T cell receptor beta chains from the same sample are listed, as sequenced in a study of Ad26.COV2.S vaccination and SARS-CoV-2 variants. The data were produced by immunoSEQ multiplex PCR, yet TCRdb's version contains in-frame clones alone and is incomplete. The data show hundreds of thousands of clones, 89% seen once. Described treatment: about 20 received Ad26.COV2.S at low or high dose, single or two shots; about 5 received placebo; per-sample allocation not given. Specimen acquisition occurred on day 63 following the initial vaccine or placebo injection. This specimen was peripheral blood, taken in a trial of Ad26.COV2.S vaccine versus placebo. The origin of the receptors is a person between 18 and 65 years old who received the Ad26.COV2.S COVID-19 vaccine or a placebo.

The chain uses TRBV27 and TRBJ2-2; 10 bases line up with TRBD2. This CDR3 comprises 15 residues. The V gene's germline CDR1 is MNHEY and CDR2 SMNVEV (reference sequence). V lost 6 bases, J lost 7 bases, and 8 bases stayed unmatched. DNA of the CDR3: TGTGCCAGCAGCAAAACTAGCGGGATAAGCGGGGAGCTGTTTTTT. The encoded protein is CASSKTSGISGELFF.

V and J are TRBV5-1 and TRBJ2-6; 9 positions agree with TRBD1. CDR3 length: 18 residues. Germline V gene sequence: CDR1 SGHRS, CDR2 YFSETQ. The V gene end was trimmed by 4 bases and the J gene end by 3 bases; junction bases not matched to a gene: 11. CDR3 sequence (DNA): TGCGCCAGCAGCCCTTTGACAGGGGGTCAGGGTGGGGCCAACGTCCTGACTTTC. Encoded protein: CASSPLTGGQGGANVLTF.

The chain couples TRBV2 to TRBJ1-3; 7 nucleotides match TRBD1. The ends lost 11 bases at V and 4 bases at J; junction bases unmatched: 5. The germline gives CDR1 SNHLY, CDR2 FYNNEI. There are 12 residues in the CDR3. This CDR3 is CAWDSLGNTIYF. The CDR3 coding sequence is TGTGCCTGGGACAGTTTGGGAAACACCATATATTTT.

The chain couples TRBV3-1 (or the pseudogene TRBV3-2) to TRBJ1-1; maybe TRBD1 (5 bases). Germline values: CDR1 LGHDT, CDR2 YNNKEL (reference sequence). The CDR3 is 16 amino acids. Trimming removed 0 bases at V and 10 bases at J, with 21 bases between. CDR3 protein: CASSQDPGQGLTGAFF. CDR3 coding DNA: TGTGCCAGCAGCCAAGACCCCGGCCAGGGACTAACAGGAGCTTTCTTT.

The table lists this clone with a few counts. The rearrangement joins TRBV19 to TRBJ2-7; 8 nucleotides line up with TRBD1. This CDR3 contains 16 residues. J gave up 0 bases and V 9 bases, and 13 bases lay outside the gene matches. CDR1 LNHDA and CDR2 SQIVND come from the germline V gene (reference sequence). CDR3 in DNA: TGTGCCAGCGGCTCCGGTGGACAGGGCCCCTCCTACGAGCAGTACTTC. Amino acids: CASGSGGQGPSYEQYF.

V gene TRBV7-9 combines with J gene TRBJ2-7; 8 bases map to TRBD2. The germline V gene encodes CDR1 SEHNR and CDR2 FQNEAQ (reference sequence). The CDR3 consists of 15 residues. With 2 bases clipped from V and 3 bases from J, the junction kept 6 bases outside the gene matches. The CDR3 sequence: CASSLSGAGVYEQYF. The CDR3 nucleotides read TGTGCCAGCAGCTTATCGGGAGCGGGGGTCTACGAGCAGTACTTC.

This clone appeared once. The chain combines TRBV6-5 with TRBJ1-5; TRBD1 might be the D (5 bases). CDR1 and CDR2 (germline): MNHEY, SVGAGI. The CDR3 spans 13 residues. Trimming stripped 6 bases from V and 5 bases from J, with 11 bases between. CDR3 sequence reads: CASREGPYQPQHF. The CDR3 bases are TGTGCCAGCAGGGAGGGGCCGTATCAGCCCCAGCATTTT.

This clone was seen more than once but under ten times. The gene calls are TRBV7-9 and TRBJ1-2; the D gene is possibly TRBD1 (5 bases). The CDR3 has 13 amino acids. CDR1 is SEHNR, CDR2 FQNEAQ, per germline (reference sequence). Between the trimmed V and J ends, which lost 6 bases and 2 bases, there was a span of 10 bases. In DNA, the CDR3 is TGTGCCAGCAGGCGGGACGGGAACTATGGCTACACCTTC. Encoded protein: CASRRDGNYGYTF.

The chain is built from TRBV5-1 and TRBJ1-2; D is undetermined. V lost 2 bases and J lost 4, with 9 bases in between. Germline CDR1 is SGHRS and CDR2 is YFSETQ. The CDR3 is 13 residues long. This CDR3 is CASSLGGLYGYTF. The CDR3 DNA reads TGCGCCAGCAGCTTAGGTGGCCTCTATGGCTACACCTTC.

CDR3 loop: CASSEFGTGNYGYTF. The CDR3 nucleotides read TGTGCCAGCAGTGAATTTGGGACAGGAAACTATGGCTACACCTTC. V is TRBV25-1 and J is TRBJ1-2; TRBD1 matches 8 bases. The V and J ends lost 1 base and 2 bases, in that order; junction bases with no gene match: 3. CDR1 is MGHDK, CDR2 SYGVNS, per germline. The CDR3 covers 15 residues.

V and J are TRBV19 and TRBJ2-3; unclear D gene. V was shortened by 2 bases and J by 6 bases, with 3 bases between the two germline ends. Germline loops: CDR1 LNHDA, CDR2 SQIVND (reference sequence). CDR3 length equals 11 residues. The CDR3 region is CASSIHDTQYF. In nucleotides, the CDR3 is TGTGCCAGTAGTATACACGATACGCAGTATTTT.

The rearrangement joins TRBV18 to TRBJ2-3; no firm D call. V dropped 0 bases and J dropped 5 bases, with 6 bases sitting between them. CDR3 length: 13 residues. CDR1 and CDR2 from the germline V gene are KGHSH and LQKENI. The CDR3 protein is CASSPPTLDTQYF. CDR3 bases: TGTGCCAGCTCACCACCGACATTAGATACGCAGTATTTT.

The chain uses TRBV5-1 and TRBJ1-1; possibly TRBD1 for D (5 bases). V shed 6 bases and J shed 1 base, with 13 bases lying between them. The CDR3 has 14 amino acids. CDR1 SGHRS and CDR2 YFSETQ come from the germline V gene. In DNA form, the CDR3 reads TGCGCCAGCATCGATCCCGGGGCGAACACTGAAGCTTTCTTT. Its translation: CASIDPGANTEAFF.

The CDR3 DNA is TGTGCCAGCAGCTTAGTTGCAGCGACTAACACCGGGGAGCTGTTTTTT. Its protein is CASSLVAATNTGELFF. V and J are TRBV7-2 and TRBJ2-2; D call uncertain. Germline values: CDR1 SGHTA, CDR2 FQGNSA. Trimming shortened V by 1 base and J by 2 bases, and 11 bases separated the two germline ends. The CDR3 sequence is 16 residues long.

This clone was seen just once. The CDR3 DNA reads as TGTGCCAGCAGCTTGGTGGGTACTGGGGCCAACGTCCTGACTTTC. The encoded protein is CASSLVGTGANVLTF. The chain joins TRBV5-4 to TRBJ2-6; D is uncertain. This CDR3 is 15 amino acids long. Trimming stripped 0 bases from V and 2 bases from J, with 6 bases between. CDR1 is SGHNT and CDR2 is YYREEE in the germline V gene (reference sequence).

In this sample, this clone turned up a few times. The rearrangement joins TRBV6-5 to TRBJ2-2, with 7 bases lining up with TRBD1. The germline gives CDR1 MNHEY, CDR2 SVGAGI. The junction had 9 bases not matched to a gene; V was cut back by 6 bases and J by 5 bases. The CDR3 is made up of 15 amino acids. This chain's CDR3 is CASSDGDRLTGELFF. CDR3 in DNA: TGTGCCAGCAGCGACGGGGACAGACTTACCGGGGAGCTGTTTTTT.

This clone was seen more than once but under ten times. The chain uses TRBV7-9 and TRBJ1-2; 7 bases agree with TRBD1. J gave up 8 bases and V 7 bases, and 16 bases lay outside the gene matches. Germline V gene lookup returns CDR1 SEHNR and CDR2 FQNEAQ (reference sequence). There are 15 residues in the CDR3. In DNA form, the CDR3 reads TGTGCCAGCACCCAAGATGATGAAGGGGGCAGGGGCTACACCTTC. It yields the protein CASTQDDEGGRGYTF.

The chain recombines TRBV4-2 with TRBJ2-1, with 7 bases aligning to TRBD1. This CDR3 has 16 amino acids. CDR1 and CDR2 (germline): LGHNA, YNFKEQ. V dropped 0 bases and J dropped 6; count of bases not matched to a gene: 8. The CDR3 DNA reads as TGTGCCAGCAGCCAAGATAGAGAGGGGGCCTTCAATGAGCAGTTCTTC. Amino acids: CASSQDREGAFNEQFF.

The rearrangement joins TRBV6-5 to TRBJ2-2; tentative D call: TRBD2 (8 bases). The CDR3 is 14 amino acids. Germline V gene sequence: CDR1 MNHEY, CDR2 SVGAGI. Trimming stripped 10 bases from V and 2 bases from J, with 14 bases between. CDR3: CATGRGRNTGELFF. In nucleotides, the CDR3 is TGTGCCACCGGGAGGGGGCGTAACACCGGGGAGCTGTTTTTT.

The chain is built from TRBV7-2 and TRBJ2-2; no clear D. V was pared by 8 bases and J by 0 bases, with 10 bases between. From germline, CDR1 is SGHTA and CDR2 FQGNSA. The CDR3 has 14 amino acids. CDR3 sequence (DNA): TGTGCCAGCGGGGAAAACGCGAACACCGGGGAGCTGTTTTTT. Its translation is CASGENANTGELFF. Full variable domain (outside the CDR3, taken from reference TRBV7-2 and TRBJ2-2): GAGVSQSPSNKVTEKGKDVELRCDPISGHTALYWYRQSLGQGLEFLIYFQGNSAPDKSGLPSDRFSAERTGGSVSTLTIQRTQQEDSAVYLCASGENANTGELFFGEGSRLTVL.

The genes are TRBV7-8 and TRBJ2-1; D is possibly TRBD2 (6 bases). The CDR3 totals 14 residues. Trimming took 6 bases from V and 0 from J, leaving 9 bases between them. Germline-derived CDR1 and CDR2 are SGHVS and FQNEAQ. CDR3 DNA sequence: TGTGCCAGCAGTCGGAGGGCCTCCTACAATGAGCAGTTCTTC. Its protein is CASSRRASYNEQFF.

The rearrangement links TRBV4-3 to TRBJ2-7; TRBD1 agrees at 7 bases. The CDR3 has 15 amino acids. CDR1 LGHNA and CDR2 YSLEER come from the germline V gene. Trimming removed 1 base from V and 2 bases from J; junction bases left unmatched: 5. The CDR3 nucleotides read TGCGCCAGCAGCCAAGGCAGGGGGATAACCTACGAGCAGTACTTC. Encoded protein: CASSQGRGITYEQYF.

This rearrangement joins TRBV11-1 to TRBJ2-3; TRBD1 agrees at 7 bases. This CDR3 comprises 15 residues. V trimming: 4 bases; J trimming: 6 bases; junction bases outside the gene matches: 10. The germline CDR1 and CDR2 sequences are SGHAT and FQDESV (reference sequence). The DNA of the CDR3 is TGTGCCAGCAGCTCCGGGTGGGACAGACAGGATACGCAGTATTTT. Translated, it gives CASSSGWDRQDTQYF. Filled out from reference TRBV11-1 and TRBJ2-3, the complete variable domain reads EAEVAQSPRYKITEKSQAVAFWCDPISGHATLYWYRQILGQGPELLVQFQDESVVDDSQLPKDRFSAERLKGVDSTLKIQPAELGDSAMYLCASSSGWDRQDTQYFGPGTRLTVL.

The chain is built from TRBV15 and TRBJ2-7, with D hard to call. This CDR3 has 13 residues. V was trimmed by 0 bases and J by 4 bases, leaving 7 bases between them. CDR1 is LNHNV, CDR2 YYDKDF, per germline (reference sequence). The CDR3 bases are TGTGCCACCAGCAGAGAATTAATGTACGAGCAGTACTTC. Translating gives CATSRELMYEQYF.